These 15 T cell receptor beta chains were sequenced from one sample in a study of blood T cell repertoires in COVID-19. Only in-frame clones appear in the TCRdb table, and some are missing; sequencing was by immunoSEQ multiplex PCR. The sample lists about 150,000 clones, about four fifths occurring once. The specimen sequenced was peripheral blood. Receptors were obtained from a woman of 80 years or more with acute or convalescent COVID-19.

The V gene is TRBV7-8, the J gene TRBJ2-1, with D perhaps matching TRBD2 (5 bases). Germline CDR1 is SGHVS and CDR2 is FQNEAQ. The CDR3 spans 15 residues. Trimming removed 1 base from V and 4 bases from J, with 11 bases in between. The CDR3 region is CASSLVVGAYNEQFF. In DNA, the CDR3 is TGTGCCAGCAGCTTAGTCGTGGGAGCGTACAATGAGCAGTTCTTC.

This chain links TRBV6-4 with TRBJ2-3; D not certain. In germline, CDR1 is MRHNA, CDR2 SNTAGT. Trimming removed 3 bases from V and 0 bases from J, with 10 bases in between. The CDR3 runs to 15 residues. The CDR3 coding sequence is TGTGCCAGCAGTGATAGCCTTACTAGCACAGATACGCAGTATTTT. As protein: CASSDSLTSTDTQYF.

This CDR3 is CASSSPAGSGNTIYF. For the CDR3, the DNA is TGTGCCAGCAGCTCCCCTGCGGGCTCTGGAAACACCATATATTTT. V and J are TRBV11-2 and TRBJ1-3; D uncertain. The CDR3 runs 15 residues. In germline, CDR1 is SGHAT, CDR2 FQNNGV. Trimming cost V 4 bases and J 0 bases, with 10 bases left between them.

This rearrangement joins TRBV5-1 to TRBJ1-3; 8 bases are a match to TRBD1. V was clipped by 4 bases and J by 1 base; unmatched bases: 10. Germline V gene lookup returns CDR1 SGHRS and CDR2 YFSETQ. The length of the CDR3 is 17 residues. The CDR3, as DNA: TGCGCCAGCAGCACTGGATTACAGGGGGGGTCTGGAAACACCATATATTTT. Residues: CASSTGLQGGSGNTIYF.

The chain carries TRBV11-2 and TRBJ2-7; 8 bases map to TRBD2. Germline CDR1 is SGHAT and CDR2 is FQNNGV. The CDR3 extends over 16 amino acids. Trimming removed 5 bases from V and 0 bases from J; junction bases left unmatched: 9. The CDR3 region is CASSGPAGASSYEQYF. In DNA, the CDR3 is TGTGCCAGCAGCGGGCCAGCGGGGGCCAGCTCCTACGAGCAGTACTTC.

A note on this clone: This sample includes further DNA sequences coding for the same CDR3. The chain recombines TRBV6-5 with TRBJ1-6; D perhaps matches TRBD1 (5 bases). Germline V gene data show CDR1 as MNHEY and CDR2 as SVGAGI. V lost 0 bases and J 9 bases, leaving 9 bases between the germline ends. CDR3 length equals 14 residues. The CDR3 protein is CASSYSGGGSPLHF. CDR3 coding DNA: TGTGCCAGCAGTTACTCGGGGGGGGGTTCACCCCTCCACTTT.

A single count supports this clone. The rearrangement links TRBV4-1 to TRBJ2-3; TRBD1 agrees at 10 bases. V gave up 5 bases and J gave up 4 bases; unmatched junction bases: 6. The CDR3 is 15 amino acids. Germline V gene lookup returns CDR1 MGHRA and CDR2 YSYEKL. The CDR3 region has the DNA TGCGCCAGCAGCTGGGGAGGGACAGGGGCAGATACGCAGTATTTT. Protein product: CASSWGGTGADTQYF.

The CDR3 loop is CASRPTDRSSYEQYF. The CDR3 region has the DNA TGCGCCAGCAGACCAACCGACCGGAGCTCCTACGAGCAGTACTTC. The rearrangement uses TRBV5-1 and TRBJ2-7, with D uncertain. The V gene lost 5 bases and the J gene lost 0 bases, with 15 bases spanning the gap. Per germline, CDR1 SGHRS and CDR2 YFSETQ. The CDR3 length is 15 residues.

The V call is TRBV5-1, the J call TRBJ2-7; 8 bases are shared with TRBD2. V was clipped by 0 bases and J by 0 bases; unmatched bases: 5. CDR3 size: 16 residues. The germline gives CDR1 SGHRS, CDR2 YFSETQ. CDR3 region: CASSLAGGQVSYEQYF. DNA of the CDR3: TGCGCCAGCAGCTTGGCGGGGGGGCAAGTCTCCTACGAGCAGTACTTC.

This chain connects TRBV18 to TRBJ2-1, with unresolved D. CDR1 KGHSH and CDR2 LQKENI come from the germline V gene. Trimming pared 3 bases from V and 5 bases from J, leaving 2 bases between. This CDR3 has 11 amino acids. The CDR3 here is CASSPDNEQFF. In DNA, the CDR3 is TGTGCCAGCTCACCCGACAATGAGCAGTTCTTC. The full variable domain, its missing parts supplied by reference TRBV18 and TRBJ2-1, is NAGVMQNPRHLVRRRGQEARLRCSPMKGHSHVYWYRQLPEEGLKFMVYLQKENIIDESGMPKERFSAEFPKEGPSILRIQQVVRGDSAAYFCASSPDNEQFFGPGTRLTVL.

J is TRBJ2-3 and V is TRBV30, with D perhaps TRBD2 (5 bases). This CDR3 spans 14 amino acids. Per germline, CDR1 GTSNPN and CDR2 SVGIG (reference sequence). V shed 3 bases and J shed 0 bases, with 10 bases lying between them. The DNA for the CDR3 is TGTGCCTGGAGATCGGGGTTTAGCACAGATACGCAGTATTTT. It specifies CAWRSGFSTDTQYF.

The CDR3 DNA reads TGCGCCAGCAGCTCGTCGGGACACACAACTAATGAAAAACTGTTTTTT. This codes for CASSSSGHTTNEKLFF. This chain links TRBV5-1 with TRBJ1-4; maybe TRBD1 (6 bases). Germline V gene data show CDR1 as SGHRS and CDR2 as YFSETQ. With 3 bases removed from V and 0 bases from J, the gap between germline ends came to 12 bases. The CDR3 sequence is 16 residues long.

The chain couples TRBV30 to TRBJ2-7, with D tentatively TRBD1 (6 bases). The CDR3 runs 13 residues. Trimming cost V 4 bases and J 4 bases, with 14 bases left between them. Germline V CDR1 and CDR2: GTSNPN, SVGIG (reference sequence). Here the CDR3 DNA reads TGTGCCTGGACCGGCCTAACAGGGTACGAGCAGTACTTC. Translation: CAWTGLTGYEQYF.

The DNA of the CDR3 is TGTGCCAGCAGCTCTGCCCTGGACAGATCGCGCCGGGAGCTGTTTTTT. Translation: CASSSALDRSRRELFF. The rearrangement links TRBV11-3 to TRBJ2-2, with D perhaps matching TRBD1 (6 bases). Germline assignment: CDR1 SGHNT and CDR2 YENEEA. CDR3 length: 16 amino acids. V lost 4 bases to trimming and J lost 9 bases, with 21 bases between them.

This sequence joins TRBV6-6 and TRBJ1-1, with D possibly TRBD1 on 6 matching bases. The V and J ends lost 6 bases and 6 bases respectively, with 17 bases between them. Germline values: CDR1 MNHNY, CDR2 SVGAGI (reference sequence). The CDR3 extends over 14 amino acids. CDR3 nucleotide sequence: TGTGCCAGCAGGATCACAGGGTTTGAGGCTGAAGCTTTCTTT. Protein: CASRITGFEAEAFF.